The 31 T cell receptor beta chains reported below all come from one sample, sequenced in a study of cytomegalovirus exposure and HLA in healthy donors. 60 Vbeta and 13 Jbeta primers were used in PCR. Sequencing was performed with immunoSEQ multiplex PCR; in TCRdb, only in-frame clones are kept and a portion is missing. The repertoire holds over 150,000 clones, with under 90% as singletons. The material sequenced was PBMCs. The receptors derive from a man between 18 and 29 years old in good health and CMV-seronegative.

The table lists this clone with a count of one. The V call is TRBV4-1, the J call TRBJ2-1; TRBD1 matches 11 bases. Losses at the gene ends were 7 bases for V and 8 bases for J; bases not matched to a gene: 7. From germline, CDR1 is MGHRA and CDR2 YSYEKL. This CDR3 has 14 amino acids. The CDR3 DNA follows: TGCGCCAGCACCCGGGACAGGGGGTTGGATGAGCAGTTCTTC. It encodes CASTRDRGLDEQFF.

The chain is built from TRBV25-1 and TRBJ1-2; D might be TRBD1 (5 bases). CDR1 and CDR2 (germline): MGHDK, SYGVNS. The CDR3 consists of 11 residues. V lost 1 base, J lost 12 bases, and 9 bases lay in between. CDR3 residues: CASSEWGLHTF. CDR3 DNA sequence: TGTGCCAGCAGTGAATGGGGACTCCACACCTTC.

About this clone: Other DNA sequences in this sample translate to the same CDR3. The CDR3 DNA reads TGTGCCAGCAGCTCCCGGGGGGCCAGGTATGGCTACACCTTC. This gives the protein CASSSRGARYGYTF. V and J are TRBV5-4 and TRBJ1-2, with a possible D match to TRBD1 (6 bases). V lost 3 bases and J lost 5, with 14 bases in between. From germline, CDR1 is SGHNT and CDR2 YYREEE (reference sequence). This CDR3 has 14 residues.

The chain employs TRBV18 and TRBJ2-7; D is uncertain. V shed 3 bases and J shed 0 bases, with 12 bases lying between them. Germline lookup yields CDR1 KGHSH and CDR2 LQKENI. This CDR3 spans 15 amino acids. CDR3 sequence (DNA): TGTGCCAGCTCACCGAACTCGAGCCCCTCCTACGAGCAGTACTTC. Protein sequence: CASSPNSSPSYEQYF.

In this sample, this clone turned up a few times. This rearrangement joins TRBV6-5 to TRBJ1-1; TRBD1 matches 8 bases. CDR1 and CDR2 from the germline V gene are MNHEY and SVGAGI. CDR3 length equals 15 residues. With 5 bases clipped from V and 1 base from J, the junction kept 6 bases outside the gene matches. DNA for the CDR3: TGTGCCAGCAGTCCAGCGGACAGGGCGAACACTGAAGCTTTCTTT. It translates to CASSPADRANTEAFF.

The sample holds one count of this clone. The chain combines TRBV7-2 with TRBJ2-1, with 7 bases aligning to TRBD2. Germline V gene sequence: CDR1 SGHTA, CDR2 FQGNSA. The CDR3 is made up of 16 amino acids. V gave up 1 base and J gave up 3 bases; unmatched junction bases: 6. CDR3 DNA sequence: TGTGCCAGCAGCTTAGAGGGGCGGGGGTACTACAATGAGCAGTTCTTC. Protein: CASSLEGRGYYNEQFF. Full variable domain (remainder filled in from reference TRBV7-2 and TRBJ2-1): GAGVSQSPSNKVTEKGKDVELRCDPISGHTALYWYRQSLGQGLEFLIYFQGNSAPDKSGLPSDRFSAERTGGSVSTLTIQRTQQEDSAVYLCASSLEGRGYYNEQFFGPGTRLTVL.

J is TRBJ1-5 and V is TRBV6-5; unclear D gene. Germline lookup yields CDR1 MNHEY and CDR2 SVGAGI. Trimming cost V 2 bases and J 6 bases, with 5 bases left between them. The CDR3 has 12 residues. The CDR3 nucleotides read TGTGCCAGCAGTTACCCAGGTCAGCCCCAGCATTTT. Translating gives CASSYPGQPQHF.

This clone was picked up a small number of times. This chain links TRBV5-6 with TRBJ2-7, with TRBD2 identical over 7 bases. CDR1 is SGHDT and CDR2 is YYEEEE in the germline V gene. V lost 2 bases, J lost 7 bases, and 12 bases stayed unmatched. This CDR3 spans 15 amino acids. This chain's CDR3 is CASSFFRGVVREQYF. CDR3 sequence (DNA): TGTGCCAGCAGCTTCTTCCGGGGGGTGGTTAGGGAGCAGTACTTC.

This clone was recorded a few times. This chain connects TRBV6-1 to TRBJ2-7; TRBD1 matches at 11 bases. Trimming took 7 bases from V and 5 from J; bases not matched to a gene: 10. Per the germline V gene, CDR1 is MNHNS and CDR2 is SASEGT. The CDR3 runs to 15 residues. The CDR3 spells CASNRDRGESHEQYF. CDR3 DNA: TGTGCCAGCAACCGGGACAGGGGGGAATCCCACGAGCAGTACTTC.

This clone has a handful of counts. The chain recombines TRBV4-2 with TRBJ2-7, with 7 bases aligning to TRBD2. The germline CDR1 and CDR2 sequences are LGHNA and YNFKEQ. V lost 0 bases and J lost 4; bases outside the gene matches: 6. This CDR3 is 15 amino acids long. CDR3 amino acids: CASSQDIAGSYEQYF. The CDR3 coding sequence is TGTGCCAGCAGCCAAGATATAGCGGGTAGTTACGAGCAGTACTTC.

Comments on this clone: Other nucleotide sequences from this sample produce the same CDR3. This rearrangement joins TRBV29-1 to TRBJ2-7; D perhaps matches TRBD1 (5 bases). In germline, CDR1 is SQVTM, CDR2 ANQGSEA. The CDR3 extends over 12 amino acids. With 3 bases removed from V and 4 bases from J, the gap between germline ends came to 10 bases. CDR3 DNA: TGCAGCGTTGAGGGCAGGGCTTACGAGCAGTACTTC. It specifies CSVEGRAYEQYF.

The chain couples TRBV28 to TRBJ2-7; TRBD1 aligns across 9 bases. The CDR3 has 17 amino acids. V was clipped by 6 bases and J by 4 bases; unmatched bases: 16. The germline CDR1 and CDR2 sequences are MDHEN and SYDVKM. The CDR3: CASRNQPGQGSAYEQYF. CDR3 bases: TGTGCCAGCAGAAATCAGCCAGGACAGGGGAGTGCGTACGAGCAGTACTTC. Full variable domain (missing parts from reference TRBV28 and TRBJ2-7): DVKVTQSSRYLVKRTGEKVFLECVQDMDHENMFWYRQDPGLGLRLIYFSYDVKMKEKGDIPEGYSVSREKKERFSLILESASTNQTSMYLCASRNQPGQGSAYEQYFGPGTRLTVT.

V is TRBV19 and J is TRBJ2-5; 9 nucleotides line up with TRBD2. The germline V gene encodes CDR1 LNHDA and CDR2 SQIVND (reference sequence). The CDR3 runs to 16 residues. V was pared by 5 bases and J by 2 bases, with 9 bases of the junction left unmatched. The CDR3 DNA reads TGTGCCAGTAGTCCCCGACTAGCGGCTTCGCAAGAGACCCAGTACTTC. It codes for CASSPRLAASQETQYF.

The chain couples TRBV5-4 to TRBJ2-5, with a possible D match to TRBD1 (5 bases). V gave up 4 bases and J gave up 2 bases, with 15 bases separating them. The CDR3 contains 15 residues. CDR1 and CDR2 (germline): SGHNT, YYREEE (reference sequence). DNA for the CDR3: TGTGCCAGCAGCGCAAAGCGACAGTTTCAAGAGACCCAGTACTTC. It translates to CASSAKRQFQETQYF.

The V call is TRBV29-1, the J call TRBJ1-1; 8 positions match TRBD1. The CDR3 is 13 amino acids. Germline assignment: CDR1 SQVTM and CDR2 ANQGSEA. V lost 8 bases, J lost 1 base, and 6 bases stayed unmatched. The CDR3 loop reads CSIRGQGNTEAFF. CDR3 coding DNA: TGCAGCATTCGCGGACAGGGGAACACTGAAGCTTTCTTT.

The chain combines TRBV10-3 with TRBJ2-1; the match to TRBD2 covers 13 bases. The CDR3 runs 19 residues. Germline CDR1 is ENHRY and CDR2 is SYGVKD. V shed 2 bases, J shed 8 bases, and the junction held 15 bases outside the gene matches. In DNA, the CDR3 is TGTGCCATCAGTGAGAATTCGGGACTAGCGGGGTCAAGGGAAGATGAGCAGTTCTTC. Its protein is CAISENSGLAGSREDEQFF.

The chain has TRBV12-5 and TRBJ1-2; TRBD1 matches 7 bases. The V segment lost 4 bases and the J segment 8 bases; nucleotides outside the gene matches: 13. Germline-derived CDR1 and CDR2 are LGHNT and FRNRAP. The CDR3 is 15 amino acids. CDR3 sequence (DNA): TGTGCTAGTGGTTCCTCTTACAGGGGAAAGGTGGGCTACACCTTC. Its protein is CASGSSYRGKVGYTF.

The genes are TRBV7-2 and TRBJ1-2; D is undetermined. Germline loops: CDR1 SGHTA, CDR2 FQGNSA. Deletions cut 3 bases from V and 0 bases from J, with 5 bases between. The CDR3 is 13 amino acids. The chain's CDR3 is CASSLQTNYGYTF. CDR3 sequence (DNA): TGTGCCAGCAGCTTGCAGACTAACTATGGCTACACCTTC.

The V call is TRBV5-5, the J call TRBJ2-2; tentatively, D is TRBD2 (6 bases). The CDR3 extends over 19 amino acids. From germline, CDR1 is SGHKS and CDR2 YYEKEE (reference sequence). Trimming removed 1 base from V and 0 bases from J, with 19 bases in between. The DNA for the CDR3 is TGTGCCAGCAGCTTGTGGGGCGTGGGGACTTTCGCGAACACCGGGGAGCTGTTTTTT. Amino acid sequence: CASSLWGVGTFANTGELFF.

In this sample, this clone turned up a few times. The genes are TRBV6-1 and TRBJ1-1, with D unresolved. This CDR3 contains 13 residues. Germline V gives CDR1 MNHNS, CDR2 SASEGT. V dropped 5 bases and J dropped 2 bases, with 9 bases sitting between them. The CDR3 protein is CASSTRTNTEAFF. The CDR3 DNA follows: TGTGCCAGCAGTACCCGGACTAACACTGAAGCTTTCTTT.

The chain's CDR3 is CASSEAGGSSYEQYF. In DNA form, the CDR3 reads TGTGCCAGCAGTGAAGCCGGCGGGAGCTCCTACGAGCAGTACTTC. This sequence joins TRBV6-1 and TRBJ2-7, with TRBD2 identical over 7 bases. The CDR3 is 15 residues long. Per germline, CDR1 MNHNS and CDR2 SASEGT. J was trimmed by 0 bases and V by 0 bases; bases with no gene match: 2.

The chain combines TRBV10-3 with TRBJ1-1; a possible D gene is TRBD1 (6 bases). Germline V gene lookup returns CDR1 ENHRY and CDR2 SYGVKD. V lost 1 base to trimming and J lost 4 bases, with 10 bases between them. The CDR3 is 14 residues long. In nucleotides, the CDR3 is TGTGCCATCAGTGAGTTTGGGGGCGCCACTGAAGCTTTCTTT. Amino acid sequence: CAISEFGGATEAFF.

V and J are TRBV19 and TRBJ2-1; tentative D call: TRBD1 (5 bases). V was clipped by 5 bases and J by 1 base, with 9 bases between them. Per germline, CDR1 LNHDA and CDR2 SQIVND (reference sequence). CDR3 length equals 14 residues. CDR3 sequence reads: CASSLGASYNEQFF. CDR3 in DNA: TGTGCCAGTAGTCTTGGGGCTTCCTACAATGAGCAGTTCTTC.

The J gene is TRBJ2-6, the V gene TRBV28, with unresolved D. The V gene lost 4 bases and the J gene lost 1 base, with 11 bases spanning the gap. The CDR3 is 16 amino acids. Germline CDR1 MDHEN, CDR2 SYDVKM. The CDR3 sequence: CASSSPLLSGANVLTF. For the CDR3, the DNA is TGTGCCAGCAGTTCGCCCTTACTTTCTGGGGCCAACGTCCTGACTTTC.

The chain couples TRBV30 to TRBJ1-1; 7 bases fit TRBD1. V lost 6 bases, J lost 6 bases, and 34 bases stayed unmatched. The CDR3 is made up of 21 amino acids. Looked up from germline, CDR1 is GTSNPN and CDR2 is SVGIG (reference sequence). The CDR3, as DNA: TGTGCCTGTAAAATTTTCCCTCTTAGGACAGGCGCCATTTTGGTGGTGGCTGAAGCTTTCTTT. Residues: CACKIFPLRTGAILVVAEAFF.

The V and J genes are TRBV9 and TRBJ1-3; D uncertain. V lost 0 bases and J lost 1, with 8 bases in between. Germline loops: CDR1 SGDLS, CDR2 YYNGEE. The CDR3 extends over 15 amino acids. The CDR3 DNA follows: TGTGCCAGCAGCGTAGGTCGGTGGTCTGGAAACACCATATATTTT. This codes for CASSVGRWSGNTIYF. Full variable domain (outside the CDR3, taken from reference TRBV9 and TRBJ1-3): DSGVTQTPKHLITATGQRVTLRCSPRSGDLSVYWYQQSLDQGLQFLIQYYNGEERAKGNILERFSAQQFPDLHSELNLSSLELGDSALYFCASSVGRWSGNTIYFGEGSWLTVV.

CDR3 region: CASSPGTVYEQYF. CDR3 bases: TGTGCCAGCAGCCCCGGGACAGTCTACGAGCAGTACTTC. This chain uses TRBV6-1 with TRBJ2-7, with TRBD1 matching over 7 bases. In germline, CDR1 is MNHNS, CDR2 SASEGT. J lost 3 bases, V lost 6 bases, and 5 bases had no gene match. CDR3 size: 13 residues.

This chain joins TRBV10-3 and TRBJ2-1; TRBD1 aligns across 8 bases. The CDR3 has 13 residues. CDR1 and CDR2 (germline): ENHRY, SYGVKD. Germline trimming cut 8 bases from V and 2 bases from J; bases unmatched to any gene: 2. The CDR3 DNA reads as TGTGCCATCCAGGGACAGGCCTACAATGAGCAGTTCTTC. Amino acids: CAIQGQAYNEQFF.

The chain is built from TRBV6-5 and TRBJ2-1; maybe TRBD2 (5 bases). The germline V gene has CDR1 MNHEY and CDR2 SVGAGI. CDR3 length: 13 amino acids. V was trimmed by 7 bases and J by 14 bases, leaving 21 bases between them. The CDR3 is CASKPPTLGSEFF. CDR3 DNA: TGTGCCAGCAAACCACCAACCCTGGGGAGCGAGTTCTTC.

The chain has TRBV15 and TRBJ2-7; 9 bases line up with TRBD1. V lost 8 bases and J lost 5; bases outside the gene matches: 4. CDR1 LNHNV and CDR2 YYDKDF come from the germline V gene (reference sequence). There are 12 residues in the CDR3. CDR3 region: CATSDRGNEQYF. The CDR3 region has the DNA TGTGCCACCTCGGACAGGGGTAACGAGCAGTACTTC.

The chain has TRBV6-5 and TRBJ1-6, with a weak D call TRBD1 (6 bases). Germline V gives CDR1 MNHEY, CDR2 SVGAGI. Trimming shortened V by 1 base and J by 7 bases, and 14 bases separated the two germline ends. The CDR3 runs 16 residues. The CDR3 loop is CASSYFAGAGNSPLHF. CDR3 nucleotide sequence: TGTGCCAGCAGTTACTTCGCGGGGGCAGGGAATTCACCCCTCCACTTT.